Each of the 7 T cell receptor beta chains below was sequenced from the same sample in a study of blood T cells in healthy people across ages. A sample-barcoded 5' primer and a J-beta primer mix were used in a second PCR of roughly 6 to 11 cycles. In TCRdb, the 5' RACE reads were re-called with MiXCR into one record per CDR3 protein. The sample comprises more than 800,000 distinct CDR3 sequences, around 30% of which are singletons, and roughly 17% rests with the top ten. Sequences were obtained from blood. These receptors came from a woman aged 80 or older in good health.

This clonotype was picked up many times. The rearrangement uses TRBV14 and TRBJ2-4; 12 positions agree with TRBD2. Germline V gene sequence: CDR1 SGHDN, CDR2 FVKESK. V shed 0 bases, J shed 3 bases, and the junction held 9 bases outside the gene matches. CDR3 length: 19 residues. CDR3 loop: CASSQDGPLAGGVKNIQYF. CDR3 DNA: TGTGCCAGCAGCCAAGATGGTCCACTAGCGGGGGGCGTCAAAAACATTCAGTACTTC.

This clonotype was recorded at least ten times. V is TRBV20-1 and J is TRBJ2-7; D may be TRBD2 (5 bases). V dropped 0 bases and J dropped 0 bases, with 9 bases sitting between them. Germline V gene sequence: CDR1 DFQATT, CDR2 SNEGSKA (reference sequence). The CDR3 has 14 residues. In DNA form, the CDR3 reads TGCAGTGCTAGAGATGGGAGTTACTCCTACGAGCAGTACTTC. Protein product: CSARDGSYSYEQYF.

This clonotype was found many times. V and J are TRBV7-2 and TRBJ1-2; no reliable D call. CDR1 is SGHTA and CDR2 is FQGNSA in the germline V gene. Trimming took 1 base from V and 3 from J, leaving 6 bases between them. The CDR3 spans 13 residues. CDR3 DNA sequence: TGTGCCAGCAGCTTAGGCACCGACTATGGCTACACCTTC. This codes for CASSLGTDYGYTF.

In regard to this clonotype: Given a much more abundant clone one base away, this may be a read error. The V and J genes are TRBV7-2 and TRBJ1-2, with 8 nucleotides matching TRBD1. The length of the CDR3 is 13 residues. Looked up from germline, CDR1 is SGHTA and CDR2 is FQGNSA. The CDR3 DNA sequence: TGTGCCGGCAGCCCCACGTCAGGGGGCGGCTACACCTTC. Amino acid sequence: CAGSPTSGGGYTF.

The V call is TRBV30, the J call TRBJ2-3; D unclear. The V end lost 2 bases, the J end lost 8 bases, and 11 bases lay between the germline ends. This CDR3 spans 12 amino acids. Germline assignment: CDR1 GTSNPN and CDR2 SVGIG (reference sequence). The DNA for the CDR3 is TGTGCCTGGAGTACAACTTCGACTACGCAGTATTTT. Translated, it gives CAWSTTSTTQYF. Full variable domain (remainder filled in from reference TRBV30 and TRBJ2-3): SQTIHQWPATLVQPVGSPLSLECTVEGTSNPNLYWYRQAAGRGLQLLFYSVGIGQISSEVPQNLSASRPQDRQFILSSKKLLLSDSGFYLCAWSTTSTTQYFGPGTRLTVL.

As to this clonotype: This sequence may be a read error, since a much larger clone differs from it by one base. The chain has TRBV28 and TRBJ2-5, with TRBD2 identical over 11 bases. The germline CDR1 and CDR2 sequences are MDHEN and SYDVKM. This CDR3 is built from 17 residues. For the CDR3, the DNA is TGTGCCAGCAGTTCCTTAGCGGGGGGGTTCGTGCCGGAGACCCGGTACTTC. It codes for CASSSLAGGFVPETRYF.

This clonotype has at least ten counts. V and J are TRBV5-1 and TRBJ1-1; TRBD1 matches 7 bases. V trimming: 2 bases; J trimming: 0 bases; junction bases outside the gene matches: 4. Germline values: CDR1 SGHRS, CDR2 YFSETQ. This CDR3 has 15 residues. The CDR3 DNA reads TGCGCCAGCAGCTTAACCGGGACAGTGAACACTGAAGCTTTCTTT. Protein: CASSLTGTVNTEAFF.